This is a list of T cell receptor beta chains from one sample in a study of prognosis after radiotherapy for stage I lung cancer. TCRdb reanalysed the multiplex PCR reads using MiXCR and keeps one entry per CDR3 protein. The sample carries under 35,000 distinct CDR3 sequences, about 40% recorded once. This material consisted of PBMCs, taken before or after stereotactic body radiation therapy (not recorded which). The receptor set was obtained from a donor aged 50 or older with non-small cell lung cancer. CDR3s include the opening cysteine and the closing phenylalanine or tryptophan. Fields, in order: clone size, J gene, D gene, V gene, CDR3 protein, CDR3 DNA. The D gene is left open where the match is weak. Only part of the rows carry a size: once, few, many, or a class if the clone is expanded.

clone_size: many; j_call: TRBJ2-7; d_call: TRBD1; v_call: TRBV11-2; cdr3_aa: CASSFARDRGSRQYF; cdr3_nt: TGTGCCAGCAGCTTCGCCCGGGACAGGGGTAGTCGGCAGTACTTC
clone_size: .; j_call: TRBJ2-2; d_call: TRBD1; v_call: TRBV6-2/TRBV6-3; cdr3_aa: CASRWTGLHWELFF; cdr3_nt: TGTGCCAGCAGATGGACAGGTCTTCACTGGGAGCTGTTTTTT
clone_size: many; j_call: TRBJ1-1; d_call: .; v_call: TRBV24-1; cdr3_aa: CATSRAEYTEAFF; cdr3_nt: TGTGCCACTAGTCGAGCAGAGTACACTGAAGCTTTCTTT
clone_size: many; j_call: TRBJ2-1; d_call: .; v_call: TRBV11-3; cdr3_aa: CASSSRSLYNEQFF; cdr3_nt: TGTGCCAGCAGCTCAAGATCTCTCTACAATGAGCAGTTCTTC
clone_size: .; j_call: TRBJ2-2; d_call: TRBD2; v_call: TRBV12-3/TRBV12-4; cdr3_aa: CASSLTSGMGTGELFF; cdr3_nt: TGTGCCAGCAGTTTAACTAGCGGGATGGGGACCGGGGAGCTGTTTTTT
clone_size: many; j_call: TRBJ2-2; d_call: TRBD2; v_call: TRBV7-3; cdr3_aa: CASSSRRGEAGELFF; cdr3_nt: TGTGCCAGCAGCTCACGGCGGGGGGAAGCCGGGGAGCTGTTTTTT
clone_size: many; j_call: TRBJ2-2; d_call: .; v_call: TRBV13; cdr3_aa: CASSLYRVAGELFF; cdr3_nt: TGTGCCAGCAGCTTATACAGGGTGGCCGGGGAGCTGTTTTTT
clone_size: many; j_call: TRBJ1-6; d_call: .; v_call: TRBV20-1; cdr3_aa: CSARDIVGESYNSPLHF; cdr3_nt: TGCAGTGCTAGAGATATTGTGGGGGAGTCCTATAATTCACCCCTCCACTTT
clone_size: many; j_call: TRBJ2-1; d_call: .; v_call: TRBV5-1; cdr3_aa: CASSLEFLGGGRGQFF; cdr3_nt: TGCGCCAGCAGCTTGGAATTCTTGGGGGGGGGGCGAGGGCAGTTCTTC
clone_size: many; j_call: TRBJ1-1; d_call: .; v_call: TRBV10-3; cdr3_aa: CAITPGGGNTEAFF; cdr3_nt: TGTGCCATCACCCCCGGGGGAGGGAACACTGAAGCTTTCTTT
clone_size: many; j_call: TRBJ1-1; d_call: TRBD1; v_call: TRBV6-1; cdr3_aa: CASMSHRGNTEAFF; cdr3_nt: TGTGCCAGCATGTCCCACAGGGGCAACACTGAAGCTTTCTTT
clone_size: many; j_call: TRBJ1-6; d_call: .; v_call: TRBV5-4; cdr3_aa: CASSLAVPGSYNSPLHF; cdr3_nt: TGTGCCAGCAGCTTGGCCGTCCCGGGCTCCTATAATTCACCCCTCCACTTT
clone_size: many; j_call: TRBJ2-2; d_call: TRBD2; v_call: TRBV28; cdr3_aa: CASSSAGRVDTGELFF; cdr3_nt: TGTGCCAGCAGTAGCGCGGGGAGGGTTGACACCGGGGAGCTGTTTTTT
clone_size: .; j_call: TRBJ2-1; d_call: .; v_call: TRBV27; cdr3_aa: CASKPFDSYNEQFF; cdr3_nt: TGTGCCAGCAAGCCCTTTGACTCCTACAATGAGCAGTTCTTC
clone_size: many; j_call: TRBJ1-1; d_call: .; v_call: TRBV20-1; cdr3_aa: CSARGIKEAFF; cdr3_nt: TGCAGTGCTAGAGGCATTAAAGAAGCTTTCTTT
clone_size: many; j_call: TRBJ1-2; d_call: .; v_call: TRBV16; cdr3_aa: CASSQSADGYTF; cdr3_nt: TGTGCCAGCAGCCAATCGGCGGATGGCTACACCTTC
clone_size: few; j_call: TRBJ2-7; d_call: TRBD1; v_call: TRBV5-1; cdr3_aa: CASSLEGARVYEQYF; cdr3_nt: TGCGCCAGCAGCTTGGAGGGGGCACGGGTCTACGAGCAGTACTTC
clone_size: many; j_call: TRBJ2-3; d_call: TRBD2; v_call: TRBV19; cdr3_aa: CASSIFVGTSGMRDTQYF; cdr3_nt: TGTGCCAGTAGTATATTCGTGGGGACTAGCGGGATGCGGGATACGCAGTATTTT
clone_size: .; j_call: TRBJ1-2; d_call: TRBD1; v_call: TRBV28; cdr3_aa: CASSSTGVYGYTF; cdr3_nt: TGTGCCAGCAGTTCAACAGGGGTCTATGGCTACACCTTC
clone_size: .; j_call: TRBJ2-7; d_call: .; v_call: TRBV6-1; cdr3_aa: CASSKRGYYEQYF; cdr3_nt: TGTGCCAGCAGTAAGCGAGGGTACTACGAGCAGTACTTC
clone_size: medium-sized; j_call: TRBJ2-7; d_call: .; v_call: TRBV19; cdr3_aa: CASSSTREPYEQYF; cdr3_nt: TGTGCCAGTAGTTCCACCCGGGAACCCTACGAGCAGTACTTC
clone_size: many; j_call: TRBJ1-5; d_call: TRBD1; v_call: TRBV19; cdr3_aa: CASSMGQGSNQPQHF; cdr3_nt: TGTGCCAGTAGTATGGGACAGGGGAGCAATCAGCCCCAGCATTTT
clone_size: many; j_call: TRBJ2-3; d_call: .; v_call: TRBV24-1; cdr3_aa: CATSDFSWKSRRRMNTDTQYF; cdr3_nt: TGTGCCACCAGTGATTTCTCTTGGAAGTCCCGACGCAGGATGAACACAGATACGCAGTATTTT
clone_size: .; j_call: TRBJ2-7; d_call: .; v_call: TRBV6-1; cdr3_aa: CASSTGGGYERCF; cdr3_nt: TGTGCCAGCAGCACAGGGGGGGGGTACGAGCGGTGCTTC
clone_size: .; j_call: TRBJ1-2; d_call: TRBD1; v_call: TRBV6-5; cdr3_aa: CASSYDRTGRRNYGYTF; cdr3_nt: TGTGCCAGCAGTTACGACAGGACAGGACGGAGGAACTATGGCTACACCTTC
clone_size: medium-sized; j_call: TRBJ1-6; d_call: TRBD1; v_call: TRBV12-3/TRBV12-4; cdr3_aa: CASSPGQAYNSPLHF; cdr3_nt: TGTGCCAGCAGCCCCGGACAGGCTTATAATTCACCCCTCCACTTT
clone_size: many; j_call: TRBJ1-5; d_call: .; v_call: TRBV10-3; cdr3_aa: CAISPGGNQPQHF; cdr3_nt: TGTGCCATCAGTCCCGGAGGCAATCAGCCCCAGCATTTT
clone_size: .; j_call: TRBJ2-5; d_call: TRBD2; v_call: TRBV6-2/TRBV6-3; cdr3_aa: CASMNGGWGGSGETQYF; cdr3_nt: TGTGCCAGCATGAATGGTGGGTGGGGCGGGAGCGGTGAGACCCAGTACTTC
clone_size: medium-sized; j_call: TRBJ1-3; d_call: .; v_call: TRBV6-2/TRBV6-3; cdr3_aa: CASSYSKPGNSGNTIYF; cdr3_nt: TGTGCCAGCAGTTACTCGAAGCCGGGTAACTCTGGAAACACCATATATTTT
clone_size: medium-sized; j_call: TRBJ2-7; d_call: .; v_call: TRBV28; cdr3_aa: CASGELGPSYEQYF; cdr3_nt: TGTGCCAGCGGGGAGTTAGGGCCTTCCTACGAGCAGTACTTC
clone_size: many; j_call: TRBJ1-4; d_call: .; v_call: TRBV3-1; cdr3_aa: CASSESYRSNEKLFF; cdr3_nt: TGTGCCAGCAGCGAATCGTATAGGTCCAATGAAAAACTGTTTTTT
clone_size: many; j_call: TRBJ2-3; d_call: .; v_call: TRBV5-1; cdr3_aa: CASSPGGPLTDTQYF; cdr3_nt: TGCGCCAGCAGCCCAGGGGGGCCCCTCACAGATACGCAGTATTTT
clone_size: .; j_call: TRBJ2-3; d_call: .; v_call: TRBV25-1; cdr3_aa: CASSLTRADTQYF; cdr3_nt: TGTGCCAGCAGTTTGACGCGCGCAGATACGCAGTATTTT
clone_size: many; j_call: TRBJ1-2; d_call: TRBD1; v_call: TRBV5-6; cdr3_aa: CASSQTGTYGYTF; cdr3_nt: TGTGCCAGCAGCCAGACAGGGACATATGGCTACACCTTC
clone_size: .; j_call: TRBJ2-1; d_call: .; v_call: TRBV30; cdr3_aa: CAWSRDSSYNEQFF; cdr3_nt: TGTGCCTGGAGTCGGGATAGTTCCTACAATGAGCAGTTCTTC
clone_size: few; j_call: TRBJ2-7; d_call: TRBD1; v_call: TRBV2; cdr3_aa: CASTPGQGSQEQYF; cdr3_nt: TGTGCCAGCACCCCGGGACAGGGGAGTCAAGAGCAGTACTTC
clone_size: .; j_call: TRBJ2-7; d_call: .; v_call: TRBV6-2/TRBV6-3; cdr3_aa: CASIAGDSYEQYF; cdr3_nt: TGTGCCAGTATAGCAGGGGACTCCTACGAGCAGTACTTC
clone_size: many; j_call: TRBJ1-5; d_call: .; v_call: TRBV4-1; cdr3_aa: CASSRTLLRGNQPQHF; cdr3_nt: TGCGCCAGCAGCAGGACACTCCTCAGAGGCAATCAGCCCCAGCATTTT
clone_size: many; j_call: TRBJ2-3; d_call: TRBD2; v_call: TRBV28; cdr3_aa: CASRSLAGGTDTQYF; cdr3_nt: TGTGCCAGCAGGTCTTTAGCGGGGGGCACAGATACGCAGTATTTT
clone_size: many; j_call: TRBJ1-5; d_call: .; v_call: TRBV18; cdr3_aa: CASSPGTAFPQHF; cdr3_nt: TGTGCCAGCTCACCAGGGACCGCCTTCCCCCAGCATTTT
clone_size: many; j_call: TRBJ1-5; d_call: .; v_call: TRBV4-1; cdr3_aa: CASSQGGGPSNQPQHF; cdr3_nt: TGCGCCAGCAGCCAGGGGGGGGGTCCTAGCAATCAGCCCCAGCATTTT
clone_size: once; j_call: TRBJ2-3; d_call: .; v_call: TRBV2; cdr3_aa: CASSEREGADTQYF; cdr3_nt: TGTGCCAGCAGTGAGCGCGAAGGGGCAGATACGCAGTATTTT
clone_size: many; j_call: TRBJ2-1; d_call: .; v_call: TRBV7-9; cdr3_aa: CASSPTSREQFF; cdr3_nt: TGTGCCAGCAGCCCAACGTCCCGGGAGCAGTTCTTC
clone_size: .; j_call: TRBJ1-1; d_call: TRBD1; v_call: TRBV28; cdr3_aa: CASHPVQGRAEAFF; cdr3_nt: TGTGCCAGCCACCCAGTACAGGGGCGCGCTGAAGCTTTCTTT
clone_size: many; j_call: TRBJ2-7; d_call: .; v_call: TRBV18; cdr3_aa: CASSPGSGEAYEQYF; cdr3_nt: TGTGCCAGCTCACCAGGATCGGGAGAAGCCTACGAGCAGTACTTC
clone_size: .; j_call: TRBJ2-7; d_call: .; v_call: TRBV12-3/TRBV12-4; cdr3_aa: CASSLAGTPYEQYF; cdr3_nt: TGTGCCAGCAGTCTCGCCGGGACTCCCTACGAGCAGTACTTC
clone_size: few; j_call: TRBJ2-7; d_call: TRBD2; v_call: TRBV3-1; cdr3_aa: CASSQDRGERGPGEQYF; cdr3_nt: TGTGCCAGCAGCCAAGATCGAGGGGAGCGGGGGCCCGGGGAGCAGTACTTC
clone_size: many; j_call: TRBJ2-4; d_call: .; v_call: TRBV4-1; cdr3_aa: CASSQDFRDIKNIQYF; cdr3_nt: TGCGCCAGCAGCCAAGATTTCCGGGATATCAAAAACATTCAGTACTTC
clone_size: many; j_call: TRBJ1-5; d_call: .; v_call: TRBV18; cdr3_aa: CASSPQSPGNSNQPQHF; cdr3_nt: TGTGCCAGCTCACCACAGAGTCCGGGGAATAGCAATCAGCCCCAGCATTTT
clone_size: many; j_call: TRBJ1-4; d_call: .; v_call: TRBV6-5; cdr3_aa: CASSYRFGLTSATNEKLFF; cdr3_nt: TGTGCCAGCAGTTACCGCTTTGGACTCACCTCTGCAACTAATGAAAAACTGTTTTTT
clone_size: .; j_call: TRBJ1-2; d_call: .; v_call: TRBV11-2; cdr3_aa: CASSPNNRSPFYGYTF; cdr3_nt: TGTGCCAGCAGCCCAAATAACAGATCCCCCTTCTATGGCTACACCTTC
clone_size: .; j_call: TRBJ1-5; d_call: .; v_call: TRBV19; cdr3_aa: CASSMGRDQPQHF; cdr3_nt: TGTGCCAGTAGTATGGGCCGAGATCAGCCCCAGCATTTT
clone_size: many; j_call: TRBJ1-1; d_call: .; v_call: TRBV7-9; cdr3_aa: CASSLDRAGVNTEAFF; cdr3_nt: TGTGCCAGCAGCTTAGACAGGGCGGGGGTGAACACTGAAGCTTTCTTT
clone_size: many; j_call: TRBJ1-5; d_call: TRBD1; v_call: TRBV20-1; cdr3_aa: CSAGRGGAEGQPQHF; cdr3_nt: TGCAGTGCTGGAAGAGGGGGCGCAGAAGGTCAGCCCCAGCATTTT
clone_size: many; j_call: TRBJ2-2; d_call: TRBD2; v_call: TRBV11-3; cdr3_aa: CASVAGNTGELFF; cdr3_nt: TGTGCCTCCGTAGCGGGGAACACCGGGGAGCTGTTTTTT
clone_size: many; j_call: TRBJ2-5; d_call: TRBD1; v_call: TRBV24-1; cdr3_aa: CATSDLGTGAGETQYF; cdr3_nt: TGTGCCACCAGTGATTTGGGGACAGGGGCGGGAGAGACCCAGTACTTC
clone_size: .; j_call: TRBJ2-2; d_call: .; v_call: TRBV6-5; cdr3_aa: CASSYKRNTGELFF; cdr3_nt: TGTGCCAGCAGTTACAAGCGGAACACCGGGGAGCTGTTTTTT
clone_size: .; j_call: TRBJ2-7; d_call: .; v_call: TRBV25-1; cdr3_aa: CASSDTFIYEQYF; cdr3_nt: TGTGCCAGCAGTGACACTTTTATCTACGAGCAGTACTTC
clone_size: many; j_call: TRBJ2-1; d_call: .; v_call: TRBV7-2; cdr3_aa: CASSRRAGEQFF; cdr3_nt: TGTGCCAGCAGCAGACGGGCGGGGGAGCAGTTCTTC
clone_size: .; j_call: TRBJ1-5; d_call: TRBD1; v_call: TRBV27; cdr3_aa: CASSFDRDQPQHF; cdr3_nt: TGTGCCAGCAGTTTCGACAGGGATCAGCCCCAGCATTTT